One and the same sample provided the 24 T cell receptor beta chains below, sequenced in a study of T cell clonotyping in hematopoietic cell transplantation. This table comes from immunoSEQ multiplex PCR, and its TCRdb copy is limited to in-frame clones, with some not included. The sample shows more than 4,500 clones, approximately 80% of them seen only once. The sequencing here drew on peripheral blood mononuclear cells, taken 30 days after allogeneic stem cell transplant. Receptors were obtained from a male patient aged 60-70 years who had an allogeneic stem cell transplant from an unrelated donor, so the T cells may come from the graft donor. Some clones in this sample may be carry-over from other donors' samples.

This chain uses TRBV9 with TRBJ2-2, with 10 bases lining up with TRBD2. This CDR3 has 18 residues. J was trimmed by 8 bases and V by 4 bases; bases with no gene match: 17. Germline CDR1 reads SGDLS; CDR2 reads YYNGEE. The CDR3 spells CASSPQLAGSPPTGELFF. CDR3 nucleotides: TGTGCCAGCAGCCCACAACTAGCGGGGTCTCCCCCCACAGGGGAGCTGTTTTTT.

The V gene is TRBV4-3, the J gene TRBJ2-7; 8 bases align to TRBD2. The CDR3 extends over 15 amino acids. The germline V gene has CDR1 LGHNA and CDR2 YSLEER. The trim removed 6 bases at V and 0 bases at J, leaving 7 bases unmatched. The CDR3 bases are TGCGCCAGCAGGGTCGCCGCGGGGGGCTCCTACGAGCAGTACTTC. Translating it yields CASRVAAGGSYEQYF.

The V gene is TRBV5-1, the J gene TRBJ1-1, with unresolved D. Germline-derived CDR1 and CDR2 are SGHRS and YFSETQ. V lost 1 base to trimming and J lost 0 bases, with 7 bases between them. The CDR3 spans 14 residues. The CDR3 is CASSLKFLNTEAFF. The CDR3 DNA follows: TGCGCCAGCAGCTTGAAATTTCTGAACACTGAAGCTTTCTTT.

The genes are TRBV25-1 and TRBJ2-6, with TRBD1 identical over 7 bases. The CDR3 has 18 amino acids. Germline V gene sequence: CDR1 MGHDK, CDR2 SYGVNS. Losses at the gene ends were 3 bases for V and 1 base for J; bases not matched to a gene: 9. The CDR3 sequence: CASSEETGRLSGANVLTF. The CDR3 bases are TGTGCCAGCAGTGAGGAGACAGGGAGATTGTCTGGGGCCAACGTCCTGACTTTC.

This clone has a handful of counts. The V gene is TRBV29-1, the J gene TRBJ2-3; possible D gene TRBD1, 6 bases. This CDR3 is 14 amino acids long. V dropped 7 bases and J dropped 2 bases, with 16 bases sitting between them. CDR1 is SQVTM, CDR2 ANQGSEA, per germline. The CDR3, as DNA: TGCAGCGCGAGACAGGCGAATCCCACAGATACGCAGTATTTT. Its translation: CSARQANPTDTQYF.

The chain uses TRBV5-6 and TRBJ2-3, with TRBD2 as a possible D gene (6 bases). The CDR3 length is 16 residues. Germline V gene sequence: CDR1 SGHDT, CDR2 YYEEEE. Trimming took off 6 bases at V and 3 bases at J, with 20 bases between the two ends. The CDR3 DNA reads TGTGCCAGCAACAGAGAACCCGGGGGAAGGACAGATACGCAGTATTTT. Encoded protein: CASNREPGGRTDTQYF.

The V gene is TRBV6-6, the J gene TRBJ1-5; D gene uncertain. The CDR3 loop spans 14 amino acids. CDR1 and CDR2 (germline): MNHNY, SVGAGI (reference sequence). V lost 5 bases and J lost 1, with 9 bases in between. In nucleotides, the CDR3 is TGTGCCAGCAGTCCTACTAGCAGCAATCAGCCCCAGCATTTT. It yields the protein CASSPTSSNQPQHF.

The chain links TRBV5-6 to TRBJ2-7, with 11 nucleotides matching TRBD2. V shed 2 bases, J shed 2 bases, and the junction held 3 bases outside the gene matches. In germline, CDR1 is SGHDT, CDR2 YYEEEE. The length of the CDR3 is 15 residues. The CDR3 DNA reads as TGTGCCAGCAGCTTTCTAGCGGGAGGACCCTACGAGCAGTACTTC. Amino acid sequence: CASSFLAGGPYEQYF. Filled out from reference TRBV5-6 and TRBJ2-7, the complete variable domain reads DAGVTQSPTHLIKTRGQQVTLRCSPKSGHDTVSWYQQALGQGPQFIFQYYEEEERQRGNFPDRFSGHQFPNYSSELNVNALLLGDSALYLCASSFLAGGPYEQYFGPGTRLTVT.

The chain links TRBV25-1 to TRBJ2-2, with TRBD2 matching 7 bases. Germline V gives CDR1 MGHDK, CDR2 SYGVNS. The CDR3 covers 14 residues. V trimming: 2 bases; J trimming: 6 bases; junction bases outside the gene matches: 3. The CDR3 spells CASSEVGGAGELFF. The CDR3 coding sequence is TGTGCCAGCAGTGAAGTTGGGGGGGCCGGGGAGCTGTTTTTT. Full variable domain (missing parts from reference TRBV25-1 and TRBJ2-2): EADIYQTPRYLVIGTGKKITLECSQTMGHDKMYWYQQDPGMELHLIHYSYGVNSTEKGDLSSESTVSRIRTEHFPLTLESARPSHTSQYLCASSEVGGAGELFFGEGSRLTVL.

The J gene is TRBJ2-7, the V gene TRBV19, with D perhaps matching TRBD2 (5 bases). Germline assignment: CDR1 LNHDA and CDR2 SQIVND (reference sequence). CDR3 length: 14 amino acids. Trimming removed 3 bases at V and 6 bases at J, with 15 bases between. The CDR3 protein is CASSMGAGAREQYF. The CDR3 DNA sequence: TGTGCCAGTAGTATGGGTGCGGGTGCTCGCGAGCAGTACTTC.

The chain carries TRBV6-5 and TRBJ1-3; unclear D gene. Germline CDR1 is MNHEY and CDR2 is SVGAGI. V lost 2 bases to trimming and J lost 0 bases, with 8 bases between them. The CDR3 totals 15 residues. As DNA, the CDR3 is TGTGCCAGCAGTTACGCTCCGAGCTCTGGAAACACCATATATTTT. Protein sequence: CASSYAPSSGNTIYF.

The chain is built from TRBV5-1 and TRBJ1-4, with TRBD1 matching over 7 bases. The CDR3 has 15 amino acids. V was clipped by 4 bases and J by 0 bases; unmatched bases: 3. The germline gives CDR1 SGHRS, CDR2 YFSETQ. CDR3 nucleotide sequence: TGCGCCAGCAGCGTCCAGGGGGCAACTAATGAAAAACTGTTTTTT. Protein sequence: CASSVQGATNEKLFF.

This sequence joins TRBV2 and TRBJ2-3; TRBD2 matches at 9 bases. The trim removed 3 bases at V and 5 bases at J, leaving 9 bases unmatched. The CDR3 has 16 residues. CDR1 SNHLY and CDR2 FYNNEI come from the germline V gene. This CDR3 reads CASSDRGGGAEDTQYF. The DNA for the CDR3 is TGTGCCAGCAGTGATCGGGGCGGGGGGGCGGAAGATACGCAGTATTTT.

This sequence joins TRBV25-1 and TRBJ2-7; 9 nucleotides agree with TRBD1. Germline CDR1 MGHDK, CDR2 SYGVNS. The ends lost 2 bases at V and 5 bases at J; junction bases unmatched: 7. This CDR3 region has 15 residues. Here the CDR3 DNA reads TGTGCCAGCAGTGAAGCCGGGACAGGGCATCACGAGCAGTACTTC. It translates to CASSEAGTGHHEQYF.

This sequence joins TRBV9 and TRBJ2-1; possibly TRBD1 for D (7 bases). Germline CDR1 SGDLS, CDR2 YYNGEE. The CDR3 spans 16 residues. Trimming cost V 4 bases and J 6 bases, with 20 bases left between them. The CDR3, as DNA: TGTGCCAGCAGCCCACGAGACAGGGAGGTTCCCAATGAGCAGTTCTTC. Protein: CASSPRDREVPNEQFF. The variable domain in full, with the rest retrieved from reference TRBV9 and TRBJ2-1, is DSGVTQTPKHLITATGQRVTLRCSPRSGDLSVYWYQQSLDQGLQFLIQYYNGEERAKGNILERFSAQQFPDLHSELNLSSLELGDSALYFCASSPRDREVPNEQFFGPGTRLTVL.

The rearrangement joins TRBV2 to TRBJ1-5; D is ambiguous. Trimming stripped 6 bases from V and 3 bases from J, with 18 bases between. CDR1 and CDR2 (germline): SNHLY, FYNNEI. The CDR3 extends over 16 amino acids. CDR3 coding DNA: TGTGCCAGCAGCCGTGGTGTGCCTGTCCTCAATCAGCCCCAGCATTTT. Amino acid sequence: CASSRGVPVLNQPQHF.

This chain connects TRBV6-5 to TRBJ2-1; D call uncertain. The V end lost 6 bases, the J end lost 6 bases, and 12 bases lay between the germline ends. From germline, CDR1 is MNHEY and CDR2 SVGAGI. The CDR3 spans 13 residues. CDR3 bases: TGTGCCAGCAGCCCGGAAGAGCGCAATGAGCAGTTCTTC. Translation: CASSPEERNEQFF.

This sequence joins TRBV27 and TRBJ2-2; possibly TRBD1 for D (6 bases). This CDR3 spans 15 amino acids. Germline values: CDR1 MNHEY, CDR2 SMNVEV (reference sequence). Trimming left V 4 bases short and J 6 bases short, with 15 bases between. This CDR3 reads CASSSSGVRAGELFF. The CDR3, as DNA: TGTGCCAGCAGTTCGTCAGGGGTCCGGGCCGGGGAGCTGTTTTTT.

The chain combines TRBV6-1 with TRBJ1-2; the match to TRBD1 covers 9 bases. Losses at the gene ends were 6 bases for V and 7 bases for J; bases not matched to a gene: 12. Germline V gene sequence: CDR1 MNHNS, CDR2 SASEGT. CDR3 length: 15 residues. The CDR3 region has the DNA TGTGCCAGCAGGGACTCGGGACAGGGTTACGGTGGCTACACCTTC. It encodes CASRDSGQGYGGYTF.

In its sample, this clone was seen a few times. The chain recombines TRBV9 with TRBJ1-2; TRBD1 matches at 7 bases. V shed 2 bases and J 7 bases; nucleotides not matched to a gene: 2. The germline V gene has CDR1 SGDLS and CDR2 YYNGEE. The CDR3 loop spans 12 amino acids. DNA for the CDR3: TGTGCCAGCAGCGTTGACAGGGCTGGCTACACCTTC. Protein: CASSVDRAGYTF.

This clone was observed once. The chain employs TRBV7-9 and TRBJ2-3; 12 bases line up with TRBD2. Germline V gene sequence: CDR1 SEHNR, CDR2 FQNEAQ (reference sequence). Trimming took 3 bases from V and 7 from J; bases not matched to a gene: 2. The CDR3 has 14 residues. The CDR3 DNA is TGTGCCAGCAGCTTGACTAGCGGGAGAAATACGCAGTATTTT. Translating gives CASSLTSGRNTQYF.

The CDR3 region has the DNA TGTGCCAGCAGTGGAGGAGACGGGAGAGGTCCCTACGAGCAGTACTTC. Encoded protein: CASSGGDGRGPYEQYF. This chain joins TRBV2 and TRBJ2-7, with TRBD2 as a possible D gene (6 bases). V was trimmed by 4 bases and J by 2 bases, leaving 18 bases between them. Germline V CDR1 and CDR2: SNHLY, FYNNEI. The CDR3 consists of 16 residues.

This chain uses TRBV30 with TRBJ2-2; D is perhaps TRBD1 or TRBD2 (5 bases each). The length of the CDR3 is 11 residues. V gave up 5 bases and J gave up 8 bases, with 9 bases separating them. The germline CDR1 and CDR2 sequences are GTSNPN and SVGIG (reference sequence). DNA of the CDR3: TGTGCCTGGGGGGGTAATGGGGAGCTGTTTTTT. This sequence encodes CAWGGNGELFF.

This clone was counted once. The V gene is TRBV27, the J gene TRBJ1-5; D not resolved. CDR1 and CDR2 from the germline V gene are MNHEY and SMNVEV (reference sequence). With 0 bases removed from V and 1 base from J, the gap between germline ends came to 4 bases. There are 14 residues in the CDR3. CDR3 protein: CASSLSGSNQPQHF. CDR3 coding DNA: TGTGCCAGCAGTTTATCAGGCAGCAATCAGCCCCAGCATTTT.